This TCR beta chain was observed in a study of chemoradiotherapy in HPV16-positive cancers. Samples were taken several times over chemoradiotherapy. General study findings and limits: Candidate HPV-specific clones and E7-related TCR motifs grew in tumor during treatment.

Notes on this clone: Its cognate antigen is unknown.

The CDR3 extends over 14 amino acids. Trimming left V 7 bases short and J 3 bases short, with 16 bases between. Germline assignment: CDR1 MDHEN and CDR2 SYDVKM. TCRdb's copy holds only in-frame clones and misses some; the assay was immunoSEQ multiplex PCR. The table lists 2,500 to 3,500 clones, 88% of them singletons, with less than 4.5% in the top ten. This chain joins TRBV28 and TRBJ2-7, with a tentative D call TRBD2 (5 bases). This sequence originates from a human donor with HPV-associated anogenital cancer. Sequenced here: tumor tissue, sampled from a patient who underwent chemoradiotherapy. CDR3 sequence: CASTDRGTHYEQYF. CDR3 coding DNA: TGTGCCAGCACTGACCGGGGAACACACTACGAGCAGTACTTC.